The TCR beta chain under discussion was sequenced for a study of blood T cell repertoires in COVID-19. This clone showed up just once. Clones were sequenced by immunoSEQ multiplex PCR, and TCRdb holds only the in-frame ones, with some missing. Among around 190,000 clones listed, 80% to 90% were seen once. From germline, CDR1 is SGHVS and CDR2 FNYEAQ. This CDR3 region has 13 residues. Trimming stripped 4 bases from V and 10 bases from J, with 11 bases between. Sequencing was carried out using PBMCs or T cells enriched from blood (not recorded which). The chain has TRBV7-6 and TRBJ1-6; D is ambiguous. This TCR was recovered from a woman between 18 and 30 years old who had recovered from COVID-19. The CDR3 protein is CASSSSVYSPLHF. The CDR3 nucleotides are TGTGCCAGCAGCTCCTCGGTTTACTCACCCCTCCACTTT.